This passage covers 2 T cell receptor beta chains from one sample sequenced in a study of T cells in Graves' hyperthyroidism and ophthalmopathy. Researchers took RNA transcripts and amplified the TCR beta CDR3 regions from them. HTBI primers were the set used in a first-round RT-PCR of the TCR CDR3. MiXCR was run by TCRdb on the multiplex PCR reads, yielding one entry per CDR3 protein. The sample consists of about 720,000 distinct CDR3 sequences, about 15% of them appearing once. The sequencing sample was made of blood. The origin of the receptors is a man aged 18 to 30 with Graves' hyperthyroidism.

The chain has TRBV28 and TRBJ2-2; TRBD1 is a possible D gene (6 bases). The CDR3 is 16 amino acids. The germline gives CDR1 MDHEN, CDR2 SYDVKM. Trimming took 2 bases from V and 7 from J, leaving 17 bases between them. In DNA, the CDR3 is TGTGCCAGCAGTTTAGAAGCAGGGGCCGGGGTCGGGGAGCTGTTTTTT. It yields the protein CASSLEAGAGVGELFF.

V and J are TRBV13 and TRBJ2-7; 7 bases align to TRBD2. The J segment lost 5 bases and the V segment lost 4 bases, leaving 5 bases of the junction unmatched. Germline V gene data show CDR1 as PRHDT and CDR2 as FYEKMQ (reference sequence). The CDR3 has 13 residues. Here the CDR3 reads CASSSRLANEQYF. CDR3 DNA: TGTGCCAGCAGCTCAAGACTAGCAAACGAGCAGTACTTC.